The 19 T cell receptor beta chains in this list originate from one sample, sequenced in a study of T cell repertoires in cytomegalovirus infection. Each CDR3 protein is one row after TCRdb ran MiXCR on the reads. The sample has some 300,000 distinct CDR3 sequences, around 9.1% seen once. Sequenced material: PBMCs. The receptors derive from a human donor in good health (CMV status not recorded). Some clones in this sample may be carry-over from other donors' samples.

This clonotype appeared a few times. This chain joins TRBV20-1 and TRBJ2-5, with unresolved D. Germline lookup yields CDR1 DFQATT and CDR2 SNEGSKA (reference sequence). This CDR3 region has 13 residues. The V gene lost 8 bases and the J gene lost 5 bases, with 18 bases spanning the gap. CDR3 in amino acids: CSTDKVLRETQYF. CDR3 nucleotide sequence: TGCAGTACAGACAAGGTCCTTAGGGAGACCCAGTACTTC.

This clonotype was counted once. The chain uses TRBV20-1 and TRBJ2-5, with TRBD2 identical over 8 bases. The CDR3 has 16 amino acids. CDR1 is DFQATT, CDR2 SNEGSKA, per germline (reference sequence). The J segment lost 1 base and the V segment lost 3 bases, leaving 10 bases of the junction unmatched. CDR3 DNA: TGCAGTGCTAGCCTCAGGGCGGGGGGAACCCAAGAGACCCAGTACTTC. The encoded protein is CSASLRAGGTQETQYF.

This clonotype was detected many times. This CDR3 is CATSDAGTINNEQFF. The DNA of the CDR3 is TGTGCCACCAGTGACGCCGGGACTATCAACAATGAGCAGTTCTTC. The rearrangement uses TRBV24-1 and TRBJ2-1, with 7 bases that match TRBD2. Trimming removed 4 bases from V and 5 bases from J; junction bases left unmatched: 7. The germline V gene has CDR1 KGHDR and CDR2 SFDVKD. The CDR3 covers 15 residues.

This clonotype appeared many times. Written as DNA, the CDR3 is TGCGCCAGCAGCCAAGCGGGTGTAGCGGGGGAGCAGTTCTTC. It codes for CASSQAGVAGEQFF. The J gene is TRBJ2-1, the V gene TRBV4-1; 8 bases agree with TRBD2. The CDR3 is 14 residues long. The trim removed 1 base at V and 10 bases at J, leaving 6 bases unmatched. Germline-derived CDR1 and CDR2 are MGHRA and YSYEKL.

This clonotype was detected many times. V usage is TRBV6-6 and J usage is TRBJ1-1; D perhaps matches TRBD1 (5 bases). CDR1 and CDR2 (germline): MNHNY, SVGAGI (reference sequence). Trimming pared 3 bases from V and 0 bases from J, leaving 11 bases between. The CDR3 loop spans 15 amino acids. The DNA of the CDR3 is TGTGCCAGCAGTTATTCCGCAGGGATGAACACTGAAGCTTTCTTT. It is translated as CASSYSAGMNTEAFF.

This clonotype was observed many times. The rearrangement links TRBV6-5 to TRBJ2-1; 8 bases fit TRBD2. The germline gives CDR1 MNHEY, CDR2 SVGAGI. V shed 2 bases, J shed 8 bases, and the junction held 8 bases outside the gene matches. The CDR3 runs to 15 residues. DNA of the CDR3: TGTGCCAGCAGTTACGGGGCGGGGGGAACGGATGAGCAGTTCTTC. Protein sequence: CASSYGAGGTDEQFF.

This clonotype was counted many times. The chain couples TRBV6-2 or TRBV6-3 to TRBJ2-1; 11 bases line up with TRBD1. In germline, CDR1 is MNHEY, CDR2 SVGEGT. Losses at the gene ends were 10 bases for V and 4 bases for J; bases not matched to a gene: 3. This CDR3 spans 13 amino acids. The CDR3 bases are TGTGCCACAGGACAGGGGGCTTACAATGAGCAGTTCTTC. Translated, it gives CATGQGAYNEQFF.

Many counts were recorded for this clonotype. The chain combines TRBV28 with TRBJ2-1; perhaps TRBD1 as D (6 bases). Germline V gene lookup returns CDR1 MDHEN and CDR2 SYDVKM. V was cut by 9 bases and J by 5 bases, with 20 bases left in between. The CDR3 is 15 amino acids. The DNA of the CDR3 is TGTGCCAGTCAAATCGGAGGACAGCTAAACAATGAGCAGTTCTTC. It yields the protein CASQIGGQLNNEQFF.

Many counts were recorded for this clonotype. The chain employs TRBV2 and TRBJ2-5, with TRBD1 as a possible D gene (5 bases). Germline CDR1 reads SNHLY; CDR2 reads FYNNEI. The CDR3 runs 14 residues. V was cut by 6 bases and J by 4 bases, with 15 bases left in between. The CDR3 nucleotides are TGTGCCAGCAGCGCCGACAGAGCTTTAGAGACCCAGTACTTC. This codes for CASSADRALETQYF.

This clonotype was counted at least ten times. This chain links TRBV15 with TRBJ2-7; 7 bases map to TRBD1. The germline CDR1 and CDR2 sequences are LNHNV and YYDKDF (reference sequence). V lost 1 base and J lost 1; bases outside the gene matches: 10. This CDR3 is built from 17 residues. The CDR3 is CATSRGEGGQDSYEQYV. As DNA, the CDR3 is TGTGCCACCAGCAGAGGAGAGGGTGGACAGGATTCCTACGAGCAGTACGTC.

Many counts were recorded for this clonotype. The gene calls are TRBV9 and TRBJ1-1; D is unclear. The CDR3 length is 15 residues. Germline values: CDR1 SGDLS, CDR2 YYNGEE. The V and J ends lost 0 bases and 4 bases respectively, with 13 bases between them. The DNA for the CDR3 is TGTGCCAGCAGCGTAGGAGGATCCTTGAGCACTGAAGCTTTCTTT. It yields the protein CASSVGGSLSTEAFF. The full variable domain, with the rest looked up from reference TRBV9 and TRBJ1-1, is DSGVTQTPKHLITATGQRVTLRCSPRSGDLSVYWYQQSLDQGLQFLIQYYNGEERAKGNILERFSAQQFPDLHSELNLSSLELGDSALYFCASSVGGSLSTEAFFGQGTRLTVV.

This clonotype was observed at least ten times. The chain carries TRBV4-3 and TRBJ2-3; D is perhaps TRBD2 (6 bases). There are 16 residues in the CDR3. Deletions cut 4 bases from V and 0 bases from J, with 14 bases between. Germline V gene sequence: CDR1 LGHNA, CDR2 YSLEER. CDR3 nucleotides: TGCGCCAGCAGCCCCCGGACTGGGACTAGCACAGATACGCAGTATTTT. It codes for CASSPRTGTSTDTQYF.

The rearrangement joins TRBV7-9 to TRBJ2-5, with a weak D call TRBD1 (6 bases). Per germline, CDR1 SEHNR and CDR2 FQNEAQ (reference sequence). Trimming cost V 5 bases and J 5 bases, with 15 bases left between them. The CDR3 is 14 amino acids. CDR3 loop: CASSPQGPGETQYF. CDR3 DNA sequence: TGTGCCAGCAGCCCTCAGGGGCCAGGGGAGACCCAGTACTTC.

Ten or more counts support this clonotype. V usage is TRBV28 and J usage is TRBJ2-5; the D gene could be TRBD1 or TRBD2 (6 bases each). Deletions cut 4 bases from V and 5 bases from J, with 14 bases between. Looked up from germline, CDR1 is MDHEN and CDR2 is SYDVKM. This CDR3 is built from 14 residues. CDR3 region: CASSSGGDTETQYF. The CDR3, as DNA: TGTGCCAGCAGTTCCGGCGGGGACACGGAGACCCAGTACTTC.

This clonotype was seen ten or more times. V usage is TRBV2 and J usage is TRBJ2-2, with 8 bases identical to TRBD1. V was pared by 8 bases and J by 1 base, with 3 bases of the junction left unmatched. Germline-derived CDR1 and CDR2 are SNHLY and FYNNEI. The CDR3 totals 14 residues. In nucleotides, the CDR3 is TGTGCCAGCCGACAGGGGAGGAACACCGGGGAGCTGTTTTTT. Its translation: CASRQGRNTGELFF.

In this sample, this clonotype turned up many times. V gene TRBV4-2 combines with J gene TRBJ1-5, with D unresolved. The germline gives CDR1 LGHNA, CDR2 YNFKEQ. CDR3 length: 16 amino acids. The V and J ends lost 0 bases and 4 bases respectively, with 13 bases between them. The chain's CDR3 is CASSQEQPRVNQPQHF. In DNA form, the CDR3 reads TGTGCCAGCAGCCAAGAACAGCCGCGAGTAAATCAGCCCCAGCATTTT.

The chain joins TRBV29-1 to TRBJ1-2; D unclear. The CDR3 runs 14 residues. Germline lookup yields CDR1 SQVTM and CDR2 ANQGSEA. Trimming removed 6 bases at V and 7 bases at J, with 21 bases between. CDR3 coding DNA: TGCAGCGTCGAGGGTAAGACGGTGTCGACTGGCTACACCTTC. Translated: CSVEGKTVSTGYTF.

This chain's CDR3 is CASTYGGGGGSTDTQYF. The DNA of the CDR3 is TGTGCCAGCACCTATGGGGGTGGCGGGGGGTCCACAGATACGCAGTATTTT. The rearrangement links TRBV2 to TRBJ2-3; 8 nucleotides line up with TRBD2. V lost 7 bases to trimming and J lost 2 bases; unmatched junction nucleotides: 14. The CDR3 is 17 amino acids. Germline values: CDR1 SNHLY, CDR2 FYNNEI.

This clonotype was observed at least ten times. The genes are TRBV7-2 and TRBJ2-5, with a tentative D call TRBD1 (6 bases). Trimming pared 1 base from V and 1 base from J, leaving 13 bases between. This CDR3 has 16 residues. CDR1 and CDR2 from the germline V gene are SGHTA and FQGNSA. CDR3 bases: TGTGCCAGCAGCTTAGGGTCGACAGGTATCCAAGAGACCCAGTACTTC. The encoded protein is CASSLGSTGIQETQYF.